This entry describes one T cell receptor beta chain. The sample belongs to a study of control samples from healthy donors and cancer patients. Trimming stripped 4 bases from V and 2 bases from J, with 11 bases between. CDR1 is SGHRS and CDR2 is YFSETQ in the germline V gene. CDR3 length equals 14 residues. TCRdb's table, derived via immunoSEQ multiplex PCR, lists solely in-frame clones and lacks some. The sample lists 100,000 to 150,000 clones; less than 95% were seen once. V gene TRBV5-1 combines with J gene TRBJ2-3; tentatively, D is TRBD2 (6 bases). This clonotype was sampled from a man aged 18 to 35 in good health. Material for sequencing was blood. The CDR3 sequence: CASSEGLYTDTQYF. CDR3 nucleotide sequence: TGCGCCAGCAGCGAGGGACTTTACACAGATACGCAGTATTTT.